These 14 T cell receptor beta chains were all obtained from the same sample, sequenced in a study of cytomegalovirus exposure and HLA in healthy donors. With 60 Vbeta and 13 Jbeta primers, the PCR was carried out. This table comes from immunoSEQ multiplex PCR, and its TCRdb copy is limited to in-frame clones, with some not included. Of around 180,000 clones in the sample, around 79% were seen once. The specimen was PBMCs. These receptor sequences come from a woman between 45 and 65 years old in good health and CMV-seronegative.

This clone was recorded a few times. The chain employs TRBV21-1 and TRBJ1-5. TRBV21-1 is a known pseudogene. The length of the CDR3 is 11 residues. This CDR3 is CASRAPQRAHF. The CDR3 DNA sequence: TGTGCCAGCAGGGCCCCTCAGCGTGCGCATTTT.

The CDR3 is CASSSTSGRTYEQYF. As DNA, the CDR3 is TGTGCCAGCTCATCGACTAGCGGACGTACCTACGAGCAGTACTTC. The chain employs TRBV18 and TRBJ2-7, with 9 bases matching TRBD2. The CDR3 contains 15 residues. J gave up 2 bases and V 5 bases, and 7 bases lay outside the gene matches. CDR1 is KGHSH and CDR2 is LQKENI in the germline V gene.

The J gene is TRBJ2-3, the V gene TRBV21-1; the tabulated D call, TRBD2, remains unverified against the DNA. TRBV21-1 is an annotated pseudogene. The CDR3 contains 18 residues. As DNA, the CDR3 is TGTGCCAGCAGCAAAGCACGCTATCAAGAGTCTAGCACAGATACGCAGTATTTT. Translation: CASSKARYQESSTDTQYF.

The V call is TRBV19, the J call TRBJ2-7; 7 bases are a match to TRBD1. Germline V gene data show CDR1 as LNHDA and CDR2 as SQIVND (reference sequence). The CDR3 extends over 14 amino acids. The junction had 4 bases not matched to a gene; V was cut back by 3 bases and J by 2 bases. The CDR3 DNA follows: TGTGCCAGTAGTATCGCGGACAGGCCCTACGAGCAGTACTTC. It translates to CASSIADRPYEQYF.

As regards this clone: The junction departs from the called germline gene at one end, perhaps through a read error. The genes are TRBV28 and TRBJ2-7, with TRBD1 matching over 8 bases. This CDR3 has 16 amino acids. CDR1 is MDHEN, CDR2 SYDVKM, per germline. The CDR3 reads CAISLPGPGGSYEQYF. In DNA form, the CDR3 reads TGTGCCATCAGTCTCCCCGGACCAGGGGGCTCTTACGAGCAGTACTTC.

The chain recombines TRBV19 with TRBJ2-1, with TRBD1 matching 10 bases. The V segment lost 5 bases and the J segment 4 bases; nucleotides outside the gene matches: 17. CDR3 length: 19 residues. Germline V lookup: CDR1 LNHDA, CDR2 SQIVND (reference sequence). The chain's CDR3 is CASSARDRGRASGYNEQFF. The CDR3 DNA reads as TGTGCCAGTAGTGCCCGGGACAGGGGAAGAGCTAGCGGGTACAATGAGCAGTTCTTC.

The J gene is TRBJ1-5, the V gene TRBV7-8; D might be TRBD1 (5 bases). Germline CDR1 and CDR2: SGHVS and FQNEAQ. Trimming shortened V by 5 bases and J by 4 bases, and 12 bases separated the two germline ends. The length of the CDR3 is 14 residues. DNA of the CDR3: TGTGCCAGCAGCCTCTTAGGGGTAAATCAGCCCCAGCATTTT. Its protein product is CASSLLGVNQPQHF. The whole variable domain, remainder taken from reference TRBV7-8 and TRBJ1-5, is GAGVSQSPRYKVAKRGQDVALRCDPISGHVSLFWYQQALGQGPEFLTYFQNEAQLDKSGLPSDRFFAERPEGSVSTLKIQRTQQEDSAVYLCASSLLGVNQPQHFGDGTRLSIL.

The chain combines TRBV29-1 with TRBJ2-3, with no clear D. V lost 4 bases, J lost 0 bases, and 8 bases lay in between. This CDR3 has 13 amino acids. CDR1 SQVTM and CDR2 ANQGSEA come from the germline V gene. The CDR3 sequence is CSVATSSTDTQYF. CDR3 DNA sequence: TGCAGCGTTGCTACTTCTAGCACAGATACGCAGTATTTT.

J is TRBJ1-2 and V is TRBV4-2; D remains ambiguous. CDR1 and CDR2 from the germline V gene are LGHNA and YNFKEQ. The CDR3 totals 14 residues. Trimming shortened V by 0 bases and J by 5 bases, and 10 bases separated the two germline ends. The CDR3 sequence is CASSQEGEGYGYTF. CDR3 sequence (DNA): TGTGCCAGCAGCCAAGAGGGCGAAGGATATGGCTACACCTTC.

This sequence joins TRBV11-2 and TRBJ2-7; TRBD2 matches at 7 bases. The CDR3 consists of 13 residues. Per germline, CDR1 SGHAT and CDR2 FQNNGV. With V trimmed by 0 bases and J by 12 bases, 8 bases remained unmatched. The CDR3 is CASSLEGAGVLYF. As DNA, the CDR3 is TGTGCCAGCAGCTTAGAAGGGGCGGGAGTGTTGTACTTC.

The chain recombines TRBV19 with TRBJ1-2, with TRBD1 matching 11 bases. Looked up from germline, CDR1 is LNHDA and CDR2 is SQIVND (reference sequence). Trimming took 3 bases from V and 4 from J; bases not matched to a gene: 10. CDR3 size: 17 residues. CDR3 bases: TGTGCCAGTAGTATCCGGACAGGGGGCCTCTTTGTCTATGGCTACACCTTC. Its translation is CASSIRTGGLFVYGYTF.

The V gene is TRBV18, the J gene TRBJ2-1, with 9 nucleotides matching TRBD1. There are 15 residues in the CDR3. V gave up 3 bases and J gave up 3 bases; unmatched junction bases: 3. The germline V gene encodes CDR1 KGHSH and CDR2 LQKENI. This CDR3 reads CASSPDRGNYNEQFF. The CDR3 coding sequence is TGTGCCAGCTCACCGGACAGGGGTAACTACAATGAGCAGTTCTTC.

The gene calls are TRBV9 and TRBJ2-7; 8 bases are shared with TRBD1. CDR3 length equals 13 residues. Germline V gene data show CDR1 as SGDLS and CDR2 as YYNGEE. V trimming: 3 bases; J trimming: 6 bases; junction bases outside the gene matches: 5. The CDR3, as DNA: TGTGCCAGCAGCGAGCAGGGGGCGGGCGAGCAGTACTTC. This encodes CASSEQGAGEQYF.

V and J are TRBV11-1 and TRBJ2-1; 7 bases are a match to TRBD1. CDR3 size: 15 residues. CDR1 SGHAT and CDR2 FQDESV come from the germline V gene (reference sequence). With V trimmed by 7 bases and J by 2 bases, 8 bases remained unmatched. The CDR3 sequence: CASTRDRVPYNEQFF. CDR3 coding DNA: TGTGCCAGCACCCGAGACAGGGTACCCTACAATGAGCAGTTCTTC.